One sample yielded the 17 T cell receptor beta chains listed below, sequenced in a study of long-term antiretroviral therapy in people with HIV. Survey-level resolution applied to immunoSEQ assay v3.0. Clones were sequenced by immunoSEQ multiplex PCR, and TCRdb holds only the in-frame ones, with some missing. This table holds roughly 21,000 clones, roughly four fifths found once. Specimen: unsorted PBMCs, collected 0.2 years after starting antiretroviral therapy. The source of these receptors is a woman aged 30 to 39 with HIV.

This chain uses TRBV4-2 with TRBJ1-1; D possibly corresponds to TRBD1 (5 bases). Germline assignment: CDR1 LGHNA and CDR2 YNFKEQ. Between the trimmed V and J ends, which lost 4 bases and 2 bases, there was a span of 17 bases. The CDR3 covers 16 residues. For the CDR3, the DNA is TGTGCCAGCAGCCGAAACGGGGGAGACTCAAACACTGAAGCTTTCTTT. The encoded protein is CASSRNGGDSNTEAFF.

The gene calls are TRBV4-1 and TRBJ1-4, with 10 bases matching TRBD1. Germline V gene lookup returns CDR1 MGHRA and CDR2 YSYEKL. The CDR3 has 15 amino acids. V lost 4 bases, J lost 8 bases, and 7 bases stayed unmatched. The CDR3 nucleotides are TGCGCCAGCAGCCCGGGACAGGGGTTCGTCGAAAAACTGTTTTTT. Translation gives CASSPGQGFVEKLFF.

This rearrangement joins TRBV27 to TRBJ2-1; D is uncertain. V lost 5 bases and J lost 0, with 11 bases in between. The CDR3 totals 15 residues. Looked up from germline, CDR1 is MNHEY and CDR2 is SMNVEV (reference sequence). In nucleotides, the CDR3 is TGTGCCAGCAGTCCTTCTGACGGCTCCTACAATGAGCAGTTCTTC. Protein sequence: CASSPSDGSYNEQFF.

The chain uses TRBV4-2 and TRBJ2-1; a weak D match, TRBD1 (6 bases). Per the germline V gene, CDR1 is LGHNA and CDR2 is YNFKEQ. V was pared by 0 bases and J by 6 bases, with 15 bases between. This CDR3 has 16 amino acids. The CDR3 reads CASSQDRASRGNEQFF. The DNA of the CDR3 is TGTGCCAGCAGCCAAGATAGGGCTAGCAGGGGCAATGAGCAGTTCTTC.

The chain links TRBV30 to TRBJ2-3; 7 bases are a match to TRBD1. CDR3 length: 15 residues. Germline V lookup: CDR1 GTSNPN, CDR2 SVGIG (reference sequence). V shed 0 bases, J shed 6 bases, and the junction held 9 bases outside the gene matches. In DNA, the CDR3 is TGTGCCTGGAGTGTCCGTGAGGGGGCAAGGGATACGCAGTATTTT. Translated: CAWSVREGARDTQYF. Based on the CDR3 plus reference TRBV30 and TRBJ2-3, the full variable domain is SQTIHQWPATLVQPVGSPLSLECTVEGTSNPNLYWYRQAAGRGLQLLFYSVGIGQISSEVPQNLSASRPQDRQFILSSKKLLLSDSGFYLCAWSVREGARDTQYFGPGTRLTVL.

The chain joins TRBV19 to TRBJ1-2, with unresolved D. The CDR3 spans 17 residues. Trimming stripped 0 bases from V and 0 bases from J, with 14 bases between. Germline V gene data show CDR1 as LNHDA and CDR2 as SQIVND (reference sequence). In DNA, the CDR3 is TGTGCCAGTAGTATAGACCTGCCACGGAGGGCTAACTATGGCTACACCTTC. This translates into CASSIDLPRRANYGYTF. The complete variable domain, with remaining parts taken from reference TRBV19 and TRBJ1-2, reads DGGITQSPKYLFRKEGQNVTLSCEQNLNHDAMYWYRQDPGQGLRLIYYSQIVNDFQKGDIAEGYSVSREKKESFPLTVTSAQKNPTAFYLCASSIDLPRRANYGYTFGSGTRLTVV.

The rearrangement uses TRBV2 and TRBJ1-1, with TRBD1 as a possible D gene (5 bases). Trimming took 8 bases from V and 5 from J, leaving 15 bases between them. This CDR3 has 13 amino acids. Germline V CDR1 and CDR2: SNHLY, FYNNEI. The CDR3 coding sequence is TGTGCCAGCTTGGGCAGGGTTTTTACTGAAGCTTTCTTT. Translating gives CASLGRVFTEAFF.

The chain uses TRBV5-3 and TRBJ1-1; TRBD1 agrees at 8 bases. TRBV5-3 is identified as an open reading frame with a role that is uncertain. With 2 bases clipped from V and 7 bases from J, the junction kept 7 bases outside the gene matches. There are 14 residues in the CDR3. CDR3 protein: CARSFRQGKGEAFF. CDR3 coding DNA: TGTGCCAGAAGCTTCAGACAGGGGAAGGGTGAAGCTTTCTTT.

CDR3 in amino acids: CASSPSGQFNEKLFF. DNA of the CDR3: TGTGCCAGCTCACCCTCGGGACAGTTTAATGAAAAACTGTTTTTT. The chain has TRBV18 and TRBJ1-4; 7 nucleotides line up with TRBD1. The CDR3 totals 15 residues. V lost 3 bases to trimming and J lost 4 bases; unmatched junction nucleotides: 5. Germline values: CDR1 KGHSH, CDR2 LQKENI.

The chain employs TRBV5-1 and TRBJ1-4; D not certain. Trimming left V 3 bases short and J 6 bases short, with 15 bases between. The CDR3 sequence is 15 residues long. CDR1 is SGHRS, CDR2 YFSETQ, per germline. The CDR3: CASSSTNAGYEKLFF. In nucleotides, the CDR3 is TGCGCCAGCAGCTCGACAAACGCCGGGTATGAAAAACTGTTTTTT.

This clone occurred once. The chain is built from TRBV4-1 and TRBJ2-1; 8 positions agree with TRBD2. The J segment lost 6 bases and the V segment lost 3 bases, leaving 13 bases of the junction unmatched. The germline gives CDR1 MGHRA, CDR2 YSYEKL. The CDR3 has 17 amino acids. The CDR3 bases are TGCGCCAGCAGCCACGTAGCGGGGAAATACGTGGTCAATGAGCAGTTCTTC. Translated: CASSHVAGKYVVNEQFF.

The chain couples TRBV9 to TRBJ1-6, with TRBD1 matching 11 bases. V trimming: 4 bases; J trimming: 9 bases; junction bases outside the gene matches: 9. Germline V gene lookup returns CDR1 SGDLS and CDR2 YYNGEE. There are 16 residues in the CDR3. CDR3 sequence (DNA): TGTGCCAGCAGCCCCGACCGGACAGGGGGCGGTTCACCCCTCCACTTT. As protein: CASSPDRTGGGSPLHF.

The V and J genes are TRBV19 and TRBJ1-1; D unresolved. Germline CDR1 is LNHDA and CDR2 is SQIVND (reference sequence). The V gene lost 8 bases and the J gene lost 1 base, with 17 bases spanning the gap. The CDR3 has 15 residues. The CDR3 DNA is TGTGCCAGTTCACCCCGCTCCCTCGGGAACACTGAAGCTTTCTTT. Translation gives CASSPRSLGNTEAFF.

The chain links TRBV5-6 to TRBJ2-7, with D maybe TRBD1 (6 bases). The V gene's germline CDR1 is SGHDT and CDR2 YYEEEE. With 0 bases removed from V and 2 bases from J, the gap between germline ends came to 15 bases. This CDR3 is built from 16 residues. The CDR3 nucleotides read TGTGCCAGCAGCTTGGGTTCGGCAGGGGAAACCTACGAGCAGTACTTC. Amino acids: CASSLGSAGETYEQYF.

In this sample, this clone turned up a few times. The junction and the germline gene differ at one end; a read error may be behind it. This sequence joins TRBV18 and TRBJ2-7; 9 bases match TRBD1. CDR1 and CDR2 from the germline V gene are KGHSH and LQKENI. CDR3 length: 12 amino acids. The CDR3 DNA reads TGTGCCAGCTCACCCCGGACAGGGGACAAGGACTTC. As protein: CASSPRTGDKDF.

In nucleotides, the CDR3 is TGTGCCAGCAGCGCAGGGAGGGGACAGGGGTTCTACGAGCAGTACTTC. Amino acid sequence: CASSAGRGQGFYEQYF. V is TRBV9 and J is TRBJ2-7, with 10 bases lining up with TRBD1. V dropped 3 bases and J dropped 3; count of bases not matched to a gene: 9. This CDR3 contains 16 residues. Germline V gene sequence: CDR1 SGDLS, CDR2 YYNGEE.

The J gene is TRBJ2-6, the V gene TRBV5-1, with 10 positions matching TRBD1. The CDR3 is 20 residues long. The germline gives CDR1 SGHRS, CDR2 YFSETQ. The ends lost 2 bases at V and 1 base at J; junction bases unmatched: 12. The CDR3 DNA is TGCGCCAGCAGCTTTAAGGGGACAGGGGTCGGAGTGTCTGGGGCCAACGTCCTGACTTTC. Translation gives CASSFKGTGVGVSGANVLTF.